This T cell receptor beta chain was captured in a study of CD8+ T cells in alopecia areata. Once RNA had been extracted, it was reverse transcribed into cDNA to act as the sequencing template. Method: immunoSEQ multiplex PCR; TCRdb's copy keeps in-frame clones and lacks some. The sample has 150,000 to 200,000 clones; around 60% are singletons. The CDR3 contains 15 residues. V was pared by 3 bases and J by 0 bases, with 6 bases between. CDR1 and CDR2 from the germline V gene are PRHDT and FYEKMQ (reference sequence). Noted treatment: oral pan-JAK inhibitor, 5-10 mg twice daily. Sorted populations comprised CD4+ and CD8+ T cells obtained from PBMCs.

The V call is TRBV13, the J call TRBJ2-6; D gene uncertain. The receptor was derived from a human donor with alopecia areata. Sequencing used CD8+ T cells sorted from blood, obtained at week 24, from a patient treated with tofacitinib. CDR3 sequence: CASSFLGSGANVLTF. The CDR3 DNA reads as TGTGCCAGCAGCTTCCTGGGCTCTGGGGCCAACGTCCTGACTTTC.